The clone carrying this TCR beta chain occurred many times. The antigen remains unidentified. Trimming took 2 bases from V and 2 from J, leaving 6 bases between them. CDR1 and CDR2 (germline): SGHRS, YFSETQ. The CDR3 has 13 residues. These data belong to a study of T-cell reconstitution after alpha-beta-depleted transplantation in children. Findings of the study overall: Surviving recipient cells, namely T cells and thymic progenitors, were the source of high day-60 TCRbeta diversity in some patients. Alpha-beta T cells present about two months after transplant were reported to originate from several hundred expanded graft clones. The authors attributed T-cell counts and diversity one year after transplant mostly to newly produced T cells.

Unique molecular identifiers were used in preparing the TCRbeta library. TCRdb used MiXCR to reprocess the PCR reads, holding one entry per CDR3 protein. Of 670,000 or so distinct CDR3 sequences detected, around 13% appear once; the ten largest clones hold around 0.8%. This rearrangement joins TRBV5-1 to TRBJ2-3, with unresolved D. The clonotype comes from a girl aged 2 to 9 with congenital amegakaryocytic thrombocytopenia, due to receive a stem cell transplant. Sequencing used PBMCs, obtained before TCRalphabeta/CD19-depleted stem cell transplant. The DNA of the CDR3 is TGCGCCAGCAGCTTCGGAGTCACAGATACGCAGTATTTT. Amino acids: CASSFGVTDTQYF.